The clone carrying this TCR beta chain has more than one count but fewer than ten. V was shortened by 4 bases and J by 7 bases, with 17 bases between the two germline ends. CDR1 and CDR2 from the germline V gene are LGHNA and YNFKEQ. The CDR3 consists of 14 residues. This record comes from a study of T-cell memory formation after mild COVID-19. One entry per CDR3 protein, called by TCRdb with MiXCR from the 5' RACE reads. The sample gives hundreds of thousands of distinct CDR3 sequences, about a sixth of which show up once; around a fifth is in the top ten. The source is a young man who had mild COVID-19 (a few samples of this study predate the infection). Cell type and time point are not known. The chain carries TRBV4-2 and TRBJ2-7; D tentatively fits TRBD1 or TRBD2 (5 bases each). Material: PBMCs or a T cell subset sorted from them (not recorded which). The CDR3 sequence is CASSPGLGTGEQYF. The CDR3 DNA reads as TGTGCCAGCAGCCCGGGGCTGGGGACGGGGGAGCAGTACTTC.